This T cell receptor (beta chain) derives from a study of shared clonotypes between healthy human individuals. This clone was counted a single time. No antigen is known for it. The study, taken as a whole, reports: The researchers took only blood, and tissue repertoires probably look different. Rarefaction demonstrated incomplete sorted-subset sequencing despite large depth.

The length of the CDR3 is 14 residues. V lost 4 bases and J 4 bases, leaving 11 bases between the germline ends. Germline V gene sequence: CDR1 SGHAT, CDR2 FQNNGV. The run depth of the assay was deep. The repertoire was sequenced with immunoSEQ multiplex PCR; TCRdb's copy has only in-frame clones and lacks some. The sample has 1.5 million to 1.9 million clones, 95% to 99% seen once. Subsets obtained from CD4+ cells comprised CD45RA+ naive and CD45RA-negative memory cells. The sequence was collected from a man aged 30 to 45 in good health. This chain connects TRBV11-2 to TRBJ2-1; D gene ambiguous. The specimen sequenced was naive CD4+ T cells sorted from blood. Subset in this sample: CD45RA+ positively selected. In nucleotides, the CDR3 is TGTGCCAGCAGCTCTCTGCTGGATTACAATGAGCAGTTCTTC. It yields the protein CASSSLLDYNEQFF.